A selection of T cell receptor beta chains follows, all from one sample in a study of blood T cell repertoires in COVID-19. Clones were sequenced by immunoSEQ multiplex PCR, and TCRdb holds only the in-frame ones, with some missing. The sample lists approximately 170,000 clones, approximately 90% occurring once. The sequenced sample was peripheral blood. Receptors originate from a woman of 80 years or more in a cohort sampled during active or convalescent COVID-19. CDR3s include the opening cysteine and the closing phenylalanine or tryptophan. Fields, in order: J gene, V gene, clone size, D gene, CDR3 DNA, CDR3 protein. D genes are given only for firm matches. Expanded clones are given a class, and other clones once, few, many or no size at all.

J: TRBJ2-4; V: TRBV6-5; size: NA; D: NA; DNA: TGTGTGGAGGGGAGGCCGGCCAAAAACATTCAGTACTTC; CDR3: CVEGRPAKNIQYF
J: TRBJ1-2; V: TRBV29-1; size: NA; D: TRBD1; DNA: TGCAGCGTACAGGGGGGACCCCGCTATGGCTACACCTTC; CDR3: CSVQGGPRYGYTF
J: TRBJ1-1; V: TRBV7-2; size: few; D: TRBD1; DNA: TGTGCCAGCAGCTTGGACAGGTTAACTGAAGCTTTCTTT; CDR3: CASSLDRLTEAFF
J: TRBJ1-1; V: TRBV6-5; size: NA; D: NA; DNA: TGTGCCAGCAGTTCTGAAAACATCCCGAACACTGAAGCTTTCTTT; CDR3: CASSSENIPNTEAFF
J: TRBJ1-4; V: TRBV27; size: NA; D: TRBD1; DNA: TGTGCCAGCAGTTTATTTTGGCAGGGGGGAGAAAAACTGTTTTTT; CDR3: CASSLFWQGGEKLFF
J: TRBJ2-5; V: TRBV4-2; size: NA; D: TRBD2; DNA: TGTGCCAGCAGCCCCGAAAGGGAGGGAATGGCCCAGTACTTC; CDR3: CASSPEREGMAQYF
J: TRBJ2-1; V: TRBV5-1; size: NA; D: TRBD1; DNA: TGCGCCAGCAGCTTCCGGGACAGGCACAATGAGCAGTTCTTC; CDR3: CASSFRDRHNEQFF
J: TRBJ2-7; V: TRBV6-2/TRBV6-3; size: NA; D: TRBD1; DNA: TGTGCCAGCAGTCGGGACAGCAGCTCCTACGAGCAGTACTTC; CDR3: CASSRDSSSYEQYF
J: TRBJ1-2; V: TRBV5-4; size: NA; D: TRBD1; DNA: TGTGCCAGCAGCTTCGGGACAGGGACAGTTTTGGGCTACACCTTC; CDR3: CASSFGTGTVLGYTF
J: TRBJ1-1; V: TRBV30; size: NA; D: NA; DNA: TGTGCCTGGAGTGTACGGGCCAGGGGCGAAACGGGTTTGACTGAAGCTTTCTTT; CDR3: CAWSVRARGETGLTEAFF
J: TRBJ1-4; V: TRBV19; size: NA; D: TRBD1; DNA: TGTGCCAGTGTAAAATCAGGGGGCGCAGGTGAAAAACTGTTTTTT; CDR3: CASVKSGGAGEKLFF
J: TRBJ2-7; V: TRBV7-2; size: NA; D: TRBD2; DNA: TGTGCCAGCAGCTTAACCGGACTAGCGGTTGCCGAGCAGTACTTC; CDR3: CASSLTGLAVAEQYF
J: TRBJ2-1; V: TRBV6-2/TRBV6-3; size: once; D: NA; DNA: TGTGCCAGCAGTTACATAATGGCACTAGGGGAGCAGTTCTTC; CDR3: CASSYIMALGEQFF
J: TRBJ1-2; V: TRBV5-1; size: NA; D: TRBD1; DNA: TGCGCCAGCAGCTTGGTACAGGGACAGGATGGCTACACCTTC; CDR3: CASSLVQGQDGYTF
J: TRBJ2-3; V: TRBV11-2; size: NA; D: TRBD2; DNA: TGTGCCAGCAGCTTAGGGCAAACTAGCGGGGGGCTTGGCACAGATACGCAGTATTTT; CDR3: CASSLGQTSGGLGTDTQYF
J: TRBJ2-1; V: TRBV29-1; size: NA; D: TRBD2; DNA: TGCAGCGGCGCTCCGGGACTAGCGGTAGTTAATGAGCAGTTCTTC; CDR3: CSGAPGLAVVNEQFF
J: TRBJ2-1; V: TRBV7-6; size: once; D: TRBD1; DNA: TGTGCCAGCAGCTTAGAATCGACAGGGGGCTTTTACAATGAGCAGTTCTTC; CDR3: CASSLESTGGFYNEQFF
J: TRBJ2-7; V: TRBV19; size: NA; D: NA; DNA: TGTGCCAGTAGTGTAACAGGGCCAAGCTCCTACGAGCAGTACTTC; CDR3: CASSVTGPSSYEQYF
J: TRBJ1-2; V: TRBV30; size: NA; D: TRBD1; DNA: TGTGCCTGGAGTAAACCGGGACAGACGAACTATGGCTACACCTTC; CDR3: CAWSKPGQTNYGYTF
J: TRBJ1-1; V: TRBV7-9; size: NA; D: NA; DNA: TGTGCCAGCAGCCTAAGAGAGGCGAGAGCTTTCTTT; CDR3: CASSLREARAFF